This T cell receptor beta chain was identified in a study of T cells after yellow fever vaccination. On the study more broadly: SMART-Seq v4 Ultra Low Input prepared libraries from low-cell fractions.

The length of the CDR3 is 17 residues. The V gene end was trimmed by 5 bases and the J gene end by 6 bases; junction bases not matched to a gene: 12. Germline CDR1 and CDR2: WSHSY and SAAADI. TCRdb processed the 5' RACE reads anew with MiXCR; each CDR3 protein has one entry. Here the sample spans nearly 550,000 distinct CDR3 sequences, 15% to 20% being singletons. The J gene is TRBJ2-2, the V gene TRBV10-2; 10 bases map to TRBD2. The sample consisted of PBMCs, taken 15 days after the yellow fever booster vaccination. This TCR was recovered from a man aged 25 to 40 who received the YFV17D yellow fever vaccine. The CDR3 protein is CASSINLAGVHSGELFF. DNA of the CDR3: TGCGCCAGCAGTATAAATCTAGCGGGAGTACATTCCGGGGAGCTGTTTTTT.